What follows are 30 T cell receptor beta chains derived from one specimen sequenced in a study of CD8+ T cells in alopecia areata. Treatment: oral pan-JAK inhibitor, 5-10 mg twice daily. Reverse transcribed after extraction, RNA yielded cDNA as the sequencing template. The table came from immunoSEQ multiplex PCR; TCRdb's copy has only in-frame clones and leaves some out. The repertoire includes about 190,000 clones, under 60% of them detected once, and over 10% sits in the top ten. Sequencing used CD8+ T cells sorted from blood, obtained at week 24, from a patient treated with tofacitinib. These receptors were obtained from a human donor with alopecia areata.

V gene TRBV30 combines with J gene TRBJ1-3; the D is unclear. V was pared by 5 bases and J by 9 bases, with 8 bases between. The germline CDR1 and CDR2 sequences are GTSNPN and SVGIG (reference sequence). The CDR3 runs to 10 residues. Here the CDR3 reads CAWDKGTIYF. In DNA, the CDR3 is TGTGCCTGGGATAAAGGCACCATATATTTT.

This clone showed up just once. The genes are TRBV30 and TRBJ2-2; D is undetermined. Trimming cost V 2 bases and J 0 bases, with 4 bases left between them. Germline V gives CDR1 GTSNPN, CDR2 SVGIG (reference sequence). The CDR3 length is 13 residues. CDR3 region: CAWSLANTGELFF. DNA for the CDR3: TGTGCCTGGAGTCTCGCGAACACCGGGGAGCTGTTTTTT.

The genes are TRBV29-1 and TRBJ2-1; tentative D call: TRBD1 (6 bases). CDR3 length: 14 residues. From germline, CDR1 is SQVTM and CDR2 ANQGSEA. Trimming shortened V by 7 bases and J by 7 bases, and 20 bases separated the two germline ends. DNA for the CDR3: TGCAGCGCCCCTCAACAGGGTCGTACAAATGAGCAGTTCTTC. Its translation is CSAPQQGRTNEQFF.

The V call is TRBV30, the J call TRBJ2-7, with 8 bases that match TRBD2. The J segment lost 0 bases and the V segment lost 6 bases, leaving 7 bases of the junction unmatched. The CDR3 is 14 residues long. Germline V gives CDR1 GTSNPN, CDR2 SVGIG (reference sequence). The CDR3 coding sequence is TGTGCCTGTCTCGCGGGGGGCGACTCCTACGAGCAGTACTTC. It translates to CACLAGGDSYEQYF.

The chain combines TRBV19 with TRBJ1-5, with 11 positions matching TRBD1. Germline V gene sequence: CDR1 LNHDA, CDR2 SQIVND (reference sequence). J lost 2 bases, V lost 5 bases, and 2 bases had no gene match. The CDR3 consists of 15 residues. The CDR3 sequence: CASSGGQGGNQPQHF. CDR3 in DNA: TGTGCCAGTAGTGGGGGACAGGGGGGCAATCAGCCCCAGCATTTT. The full variable domain, its missing parts supplied by reference TRBV19 and TRBJ1-5, is DGGITQSPKYLFRKEGQNVTLSCEQNLNHDAMYWYRQDPGQGLRLIYYSQIVNDFQKGDIAEGYSVSREKKESFPLTVTSAQKNPTAFYLCASSGGQGGNQPQHFGDGTRLSIL.

V usage is TRBV7-9 and J usage is TRBJ1-2, with D tentatively TRBD1 (6 bases). The germline CDR1 and CDR2 sequences are SEHNR and FQNEAQ (reference sequence). Trimming left V 7 bases short and J 7 bases short, with 19 bases between. This CDR3 spans 14 amino acids. The CDR3 reads CASIQTGPGGGYTF. CDR3 sequence (DNA): TGTGCCAGCATCCAGACAGGCCCTGGGGGTGGCTACACCTTC.

This clone came up a few times. The rearrangement links TRBV29-1 to TRBJ2-4; D unclear. This CDR3 is 12 amino acids long. Germline V gene sequence: CDR1 SQVTM, CDR2 ANQGSEA. V gave up 3 bases and J gave up 0 bases, with 3 bases separating them. CDR3 bases: TGCAGCGTTGAGGGAGCCAAAAACATTCAGTACTTC. Translation gives CSVEGAKNIQYF.

The CDR3 loop reads CASRSISGANVLTF. The CDR3 DNA follows: TGTGCCAGCAGATCAATATCTGGGGCCAACGTCCTGACTTTC. This sequence joins TRBV27 and TRBJ2-6, with D unclear. This CDR3 region has 14 residues. Trimming removed 6 bases at V and 1 base at J, with 7 bases between. The germline V gene encodes CDR1 MNHEY and CDR2 SMNVEV (reference sequence).

J is TRBJ1-4 and V is TRBV13; D uncertain. V gave up 4 bases and J gave up 0 bases, with 6 bases separating them. Looked up from germline, CDR1 is PRHDT and CDR2 is FYEKMQ (reference sequence). There are 14 residues in the CDR3. CDR3 residues: CASSSVATNEKLFF. CDR3 DNA: TGTGCCAGCAGCTCGGTGGCAACTAATGAAAAACTGTTTTTT.

This clone was counted only a few times. This chain connects TRBV15 to TRBJ2-3; D may be TRBD2 (5 bases). This CDR3 is built from 21 residues. The ends were cut back, 0 bases at V and 5 bases at J, with 30 bases in the middle. CDR1 and CDR2 from the germline V gene are LNHNV and YYDKDF (reference sequence). For the CDR3, the DNA is TGTGCCACCAGCAGAGATCGGTTGGCCACACTGGAAGGAACCCGGGGAGATACGCAGTATTTT. Encoded protein: CATSRDRLATLEGTRGDTQYF.

The chain is built from TRBV4-1 and TRBJ1-1, with 8 bases fitting TRBD1. V trimming: 1 base; J trimming: 10 bases; junction bases outside the gene matches: 11. Germline CDR1 MGHRA, CDR2 YSYEKL. This CDR3 contains 15 residues. The CDR3 is CASSQVSGTGSGAFF. In nucleotides, the CDR3 is TGCGCCAGCAGCCAAGTATCCGGGACAGGCAGTGGAGCTTTCTTT.

The chain combines TRBV27 with TRBJ2-2; TRBD2 aligns across 12 bases. The J segment lost 5 bases and the V segment lost 0 bases, leaving 10 bases of the junction unmatched. Per the germline V gene, CDR1 is MNHEY and CDR2 is SMNVEV (reference sequence). This CDR3 is built from 19 residues. This CDR3 is CASSLSFTSGGIETGELFF. The CDR3 DNA is TGTGCCAGCAGTTTATCGTTTACTAGCGGGGGGATCGAAACCGGGGAGCTGTTTTTT.

The gene calls are TRBV6-6 and TRBJ1-2; D may be TRBD1 (6 bases). Germline V lookup: CDR1 MNHNY, CDR2 SVGAGI (reference sequence). The CDR3 contains 15 residues. With 2 bases removed from V and 8 bases from J, the gap between germline ends came to 18 bases. Written as DNA, the CDR3 is TGTGCCAGCAGTTACGTCCCCCCGCAGGGGCAGGGCTACACCTTC. Protein product: CASSYVPPQGQGYTF.

This clone was seen once. The chain is built from TRBV2 and TRBJ2-7; 8 positions agree with TRBD1. The V and J ends lost 5 bases and 5 bases, in that order; junction bases with no gene match: 5. The CDR3 runs to 13 residues. Germline CDR1 is SNHLY and CDR2 is FYNNEI. The CDR3: CASSFDRGHEQYF. CDR3 DNA sequence: TGTGCCAGCAGTTTCGACAGGGGCCACGAGCAGTACTTC.

The genes are TRBV7-9 and TRBJ2-3, with TRBD2 as a possible D gene (5 bases). Trimming left V 0 bases short and J 3 bases short, with 16 bases between. In germline, CDR1 is SEHNR, CDR2 FQNEAQ (reference sequence). CDR3 length: 17 residues. CDR3 sequence reads: CASSLAKARSGTDTQYF. The CDR3 coding sequence is TGTGCCAGCAGCTTAGCGAAGGCCCGTTCGGGGACAGATACGCAGTATTTT.

V is TRBV25-1 and J is TRBJ2-1; D remains ambiguous. Germline values: CDR1 MGHDK, CDR2 SYGVNS. This CDR3 comprises 13 residues. V was cut by 6 bases and J by 4 bases, with 10 bases left in between. Here the CDR3 DNA reads TGTGCCAGCAGCCAGACACTATACAATGAGCAGTTCTTC. The encoded protein is CASSQTLYNEQFF.

This chain joins TRBV5-8 and TRBJ2-7; 8 bases align to TRBD1. CDR3 size: 13 residues. V gave up 4 bases and J gave up 4 bases; unmatched junction bases: 4. CDR1 is SGHTS, CDR2 YDEGEE, per germline. DNA for the CDR3: TGTGCCAGCAGCCGACAGGGGACGTACGAGCAGTACTTC. Amino acids: CASSRQGTYEQYF.

CDR3 loop: CAISESGGQETQYF. The CDR3 nucleotides are TGTGCCATCAGTGAGTCTGGCGGCCAAGAGACCCAGTACTTC. The V call is TRBV10-3, the J call TRBJ2-5; the D is unclear. The CDR3 has 14 amino acids. Trimming shortened V by 0 bases and J by 1 base, and 6 bases separated the two germline ends. Per germline, CDR1 ENHRY and CDR2 SYGVKD.

This clone was seen only a few times. The chain carries TRBV11-3 and TRBJ2-2, with 11 nucleotides matching TRBD2. Trimming at V came to 6 bases and at J to 1 base, leaving 10 bases not matched to a gene. From germline, CDR1 is SGHNT and CDR2 YENEEA. The CDR3 covers 18 residues. CDR3 residues: CASRQTGLAALNTGELFF. DNA for the CDR3: TGTGCCAGCAGACAAACGGGACTAGCGGCTTTGAACACCGGGGAGCTGTTTTTT.

The count of this clone is one. The rearrangement links TRBV18 to TRBJ2-3; D is ambiguous. Germline V gives CDR1 KGHSH, CDR2 LQKENI. V was shortened by 7 bases and J by 1 base, with 15 bases between the two germline ends. This CDR3 comprises 15 residues. CDR3 DNA: TGTGCCAGCTTTTATGAGGACGGACGCACAGATACGCAGTATTTT. This sequence encodes CASFYEDGRTDTQYF.

The chain employs TRBV28 and TRBJ2-7; TRBD1 matches at 9 bases. Germline loops: CDR1 MDHEN, CDR2 SYDVKM. V trimming: 6 bases; J trimming: 0 bases; junction bases outside the gene matches: 9. This CDR3 has 16 amino acids. CDR3 amino acids: CASSTPGQGNSYEQYF. The CDR3 nucleotides read TGTGCCAGCAGCACACCCGGACAGGGGAACTCCTACGAGCAGTACTTC.

The V gene is TRBV6-6, the J gene TRBJ1-1; a weak D match, TRBD1 (6 bases). This CDR3 contains 13 residues. Trimming removed 2 bases from V and 3 bases from J, with 7 bases in between. Germline assignment: CDR1 MNHNY and CDR2 SVGAGI (reference sequence). In DNA form, the CDR3 reads TGTGCCAGCAGTTACGGGGGCGACACTGAAGCTTTCTTT. Protein sequence: CASSYGGDTEAFF.

V and J are TRBV29-1 and TRBJ2-3, with a weak D call TRBD1 (5 bases). The CDR3 sequence is 13 residues long. Germline V gene sequence: CDR1 SQVTM, CDR2 ANQGSEA. V lost 7 bases and J lost 0, with 11 bases in between. The chain's CDR3 is CSAPGPSTDTQYF. The CDR3 DNA reads as TGCAGCGCGCCAGGGCCTAGCACAGATACGCAGTATTTT.

A few counts support this clone. The chain links TRBV5-1 to TRBJ2-7; no definite D call. Trimming cost V 4 bases and J 1 base, with 15 bases left between them. The CDR3 has 15 residues. Germline V gives CDR1 SGHRS, CDR2 YFSETQ. CDR3 residues: CASSNTRNWSYEQYF. The CDR3 DNA reads as TGCGCCAGCAGCAACACAAGGAATTGGTCCTACGAGCAGTACTTC.

V is TRBV19 and J is TRBJ2-3; D is unresolved. The CDR3 spans 13 residues. Trimming stripped 5 bases from V and 2 bases from J, with 8 bases between. CDR1 and CDR2 (germline): LNHDA, SQIVND (reference sequence). For the CDR3, the DNA is TGTGCCAGTAGTTTACTAACCACAGATACGCAGTATTTT. This encodes CASSLLTTDTQYF. Looking up the rest from reference TRBV19 and TRBJ2-3 gives the full variable domain: DGGITQSPKYLFRKEGQNVTLSCEQNLNHDAMYWYRQDPGQGLRLIYYSQIVNDFQKGDIAEGYSVSREKKESFPLTVTSAQKNPTAFYLCASSLLTTDTQYFGPGTRLTVL.

The chain is built from TRBV5-6 and TRBJ2-2; TRBD1 is a possible D gene (7 bases). Germline CDR1 SGHDT, CDR2 YYEEEE. The CDR3 is made up of 15 amino acids. The V and J ends lost 0 bases and 5 bases respectively, with 11 bases between them. CDR3 sequence: CASSLGQGGTGELFF. The CDR3, as DNA: TGTGCCAGCAGCTTGGGCCAGGGGGGAACCGGGGAGCTGTTTTTT.

V and J are TRBV7-2 and TRBJ2-7; D unclear. From germline, CDR1 is SGHTA and CDR2 FQGNSA. The CDR3 is 12 amino acids. Trimming removed 5 bases at V and 6 bases at J, with 11 bases between. The CDR3 DNA reads as TGTGCCAGCAGCCCCAGATGGTCCGAGCAGTACTTC. This gives the protein CASSPRWSEQYF.

A note on this clone: This CDR3 is also generated by other DNA sequences in the sample. The chain employs TRBV30 and TRBJ1-5; possible D gene TRBD1, 5 bases. The germline CDR1 and CDR2 sequences are GTSNPN and SVGIG (reference sequence). V gave up 1 base and J gave up 4 bases, with 8 bases separating them. There are 13 residues in the CDR3. The CDR3 loop reads CAWSGGGNQPQHF. In DNA form, the CDR3 reads TGTGCCTGGAGTGGGGGGGGTAATCAGCCCCAGCATTTT.

Worth noting for this clone: Other DNA sequences in this specimen translate into the identical CDR3. This sequence joins TRBV10-3 and TRBJ2-3, with 11 bases matching TRBD2. V was pared by 6 bases and J by 1 base, with 3 bases of the junction left unmatched. The germline V gene encodes CDR1 ENHRY and CDR2 SYGVKD. The CDR3 has 15 residues. The DNA for the CDR3 is TGTGCCATCAGCCCACTAGCGGGGGGCACAGATACGCAGTATTTT. It codes for CAISPLAGGTDTQYF.

The chain uses TRBV5-6 and TRBJ1-1; D remains unclear. The CDR3 length is 15 residues. V was cut by 0 bases and J by 3 bases, with 12 bases left in between. The germline gives CDR1 SGHDT, CDR2 YYEEEE. CDR3 nucleotides: TGTGCCAGCAGCTTGGCCGTCTTGAAGTACACTGAAGCTTTCTTT. Amino acid sequence: CASSLAVLKYTEAFF.